The text below deals with one T cell receptor beta chain. This sample was taken from a study of blood T cell repertoires in COVID-19. Study-level information: Specimens from acute and convalescent COVID-19 originated in the United States, Italy and Spain. Sample material is recorded as cDNA or gDNA derived from T cells, B-cell-depleted T cells, or PBMCs.

Methods used by the authors: Amplification with reference gene primers provided the estimates of nucleated cell counts. Sequenced by immunoSEQ multiplex PCR; TCRdb stores in-frame clones only, minus some. The V and J calls and clone size were taken over from that table, and D and trimming were inferred from the DNA. The table records 250,000 or so clones, about 70% of them present only once. This CDR3 has 16 residues. The germline gives CDR1 MNHEY, CDR2 SVGAGI. The V end lost 0 bases, the J end lost 0 bases, and 8 bases lay between the germline ends. The sequenced sample was peripheral blood. This receptor was obtained from a woman over 75 with acute or convalescent COVID-19. V usage is TRBV6-5 and J usage is TRBJ2-2; D is unclear. The CDR3, as DNA: TGTGCCAGCAGTTACTCCTACGGGTCGAACACCGGGGAGCTGTTTTTT. It yields the protein CASSYSYGSNTGELFF.